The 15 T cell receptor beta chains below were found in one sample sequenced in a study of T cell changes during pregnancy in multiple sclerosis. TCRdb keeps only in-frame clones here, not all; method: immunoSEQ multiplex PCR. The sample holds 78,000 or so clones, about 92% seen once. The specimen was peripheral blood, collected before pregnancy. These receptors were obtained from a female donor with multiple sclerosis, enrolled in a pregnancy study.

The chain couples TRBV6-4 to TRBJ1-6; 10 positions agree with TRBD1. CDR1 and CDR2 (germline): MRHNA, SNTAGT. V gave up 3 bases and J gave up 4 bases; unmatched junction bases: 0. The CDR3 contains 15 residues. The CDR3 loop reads CASSEGQGYNSPLHF. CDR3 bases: TGTGCCAGCAGTGAGGGACAGGGGTATAATTCACCCCTCCACTTT.

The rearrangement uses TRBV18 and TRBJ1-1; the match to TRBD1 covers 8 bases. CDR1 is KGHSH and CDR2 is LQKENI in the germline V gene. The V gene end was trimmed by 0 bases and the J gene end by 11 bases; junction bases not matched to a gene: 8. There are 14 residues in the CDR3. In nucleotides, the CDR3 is TGTGCCAGCTCACCACCCGCGGACAGGGATCGGGCTTTCTTT. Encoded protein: CASSPPADRDRAFF.

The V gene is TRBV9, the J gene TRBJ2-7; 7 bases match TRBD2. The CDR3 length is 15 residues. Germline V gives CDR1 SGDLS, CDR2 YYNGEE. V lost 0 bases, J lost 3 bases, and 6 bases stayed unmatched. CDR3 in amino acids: CASSVGGGLGYEQYF. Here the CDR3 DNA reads TGTGCCAGCAGCGTAGGGGGGGGTTTGGGCTACGAGCAGTACTTC.

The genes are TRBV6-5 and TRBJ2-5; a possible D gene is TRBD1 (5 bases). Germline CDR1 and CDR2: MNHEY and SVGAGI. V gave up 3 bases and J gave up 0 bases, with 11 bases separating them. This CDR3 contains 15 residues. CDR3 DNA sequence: TGTGCCAGCAGTTATGTTACAGGAAACCAAGAGACCCAGTACTTC. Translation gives CASSYVTGNQETQYF.

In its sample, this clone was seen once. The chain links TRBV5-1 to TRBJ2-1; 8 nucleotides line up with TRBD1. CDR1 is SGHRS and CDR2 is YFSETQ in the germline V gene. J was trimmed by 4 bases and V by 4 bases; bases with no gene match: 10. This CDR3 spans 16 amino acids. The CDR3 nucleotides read TGCGCCAGCAGCCCCCTCTGGCAGGGGGCTTACAATGAGCAGTTCTTC. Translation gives CASSPLWQGAYNEQFF.

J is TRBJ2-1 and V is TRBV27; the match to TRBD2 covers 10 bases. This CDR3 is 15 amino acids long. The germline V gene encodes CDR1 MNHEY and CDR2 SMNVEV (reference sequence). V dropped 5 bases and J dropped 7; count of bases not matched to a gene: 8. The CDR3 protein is CASSKLAGFDNEQFF. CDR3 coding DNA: TGTGCCAGCAGTAAACTAGCGGGGTTTGATAATGAGCAGTTCTTC.

The CDR3 loop reads CASSPLWSLGEQYF. The CDR3 DNA follows: TGCGCCAGCAGCCCCTTGTGGTCCCTCGGCGAGCAGTACTTC. The chain is built from TRBV4-1 and TRBJ2-7; D gene uncertain. Germline CDR1 and CDR2: MGHRA and YSYEKL. The CDR3 sequence is 14 residues long. Trimming took 4 bases from V and 6 from J, leaving 16 bases between them.

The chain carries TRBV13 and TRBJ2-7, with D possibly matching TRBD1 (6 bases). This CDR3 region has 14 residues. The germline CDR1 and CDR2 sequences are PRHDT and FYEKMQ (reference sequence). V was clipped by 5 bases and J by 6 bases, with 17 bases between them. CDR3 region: CASSPGQRSREQYF. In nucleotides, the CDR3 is TGTGCCAGCAGCCCCGGACAGAGGTCGCGCGAGCAGTACTTC.

The CDR3 reads CASSSRTGKGTEAFF. The CDR3 DNA reads TGTGCCAGCAGCTCCCGGACAGGGAAGGGCACTGAAGCTTTCTTT. J is TRBJ1-1 and V is TRBV5-5, with 8 bases that match TRBD1. The CDR3 runs 15 residues. The germline V gene has CDR1 SGHKS and CDR2 YYEKEE (reference sequence). Trimming cost V 3 bases and J 4 bases; bases outside gene matches: 8.

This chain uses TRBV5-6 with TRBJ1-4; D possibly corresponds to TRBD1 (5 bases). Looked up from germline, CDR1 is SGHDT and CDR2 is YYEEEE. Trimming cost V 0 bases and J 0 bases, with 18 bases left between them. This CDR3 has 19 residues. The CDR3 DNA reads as TGTGCCAGCAGCTTGGCCCCAGGGTGGGGATCTGCAACTAATGAAAAACTGTTTTTT. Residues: CASSLAPGWGSATNEKLFF. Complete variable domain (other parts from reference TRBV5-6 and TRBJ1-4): DAGVTQSPTHLIKTRGQQVTLRCSPKSGHDTVSWYQQALGQGPQFIFQYYEEEERQRGNFPDRFSGHQFPNYSSELNVNALLLGDSALYLCASSLAPGWGSATNEKLFFGSGTQLSVL.

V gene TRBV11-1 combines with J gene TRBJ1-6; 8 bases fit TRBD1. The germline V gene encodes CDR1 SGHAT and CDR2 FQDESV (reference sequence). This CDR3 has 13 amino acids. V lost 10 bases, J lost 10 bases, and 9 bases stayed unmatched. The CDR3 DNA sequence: TGTGCCACCAAAGACAGGGGCGGATCACCCCTCCACTTT. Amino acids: CATKDRGGSPLHF.

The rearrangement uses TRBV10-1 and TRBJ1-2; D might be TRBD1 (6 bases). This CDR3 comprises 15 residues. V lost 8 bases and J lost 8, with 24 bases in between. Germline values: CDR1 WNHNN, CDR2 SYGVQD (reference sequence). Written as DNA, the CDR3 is TGCGCCAGCGACCAGATCAGGGGTACACTGCGGGGCTACACCTTC. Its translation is CASDQIRGTLRGYTF.

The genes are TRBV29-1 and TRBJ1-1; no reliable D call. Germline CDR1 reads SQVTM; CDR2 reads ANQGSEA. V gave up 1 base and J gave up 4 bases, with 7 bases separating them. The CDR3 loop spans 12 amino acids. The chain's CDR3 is CSVEGPRTEAFF. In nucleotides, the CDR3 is TGCAGCGTTGAAGGGCCCCGCACTGAAGCTTTCTTT.

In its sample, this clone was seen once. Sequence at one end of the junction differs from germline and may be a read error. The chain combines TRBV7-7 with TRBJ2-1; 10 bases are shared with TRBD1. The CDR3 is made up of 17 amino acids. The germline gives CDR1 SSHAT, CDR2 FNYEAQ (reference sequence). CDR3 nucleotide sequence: TGTGCTAGCAGCTTAAGAGGACCGGGACAGGGGAAGGATGAGCAGTTCTTC. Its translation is CASSLRGPGQGKDEQFF. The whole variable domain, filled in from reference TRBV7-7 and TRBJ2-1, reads GAGVSQSPRYKVTKRGQDVTLRCDPISSHATLYWYQQALGQGPEFLTYFNYEAQPDKSGLPSDRFSAERPEGSISTLTIQRTEQRDSAMYRCASSLRGPGQGKDEQFFGPGTRLTVL.

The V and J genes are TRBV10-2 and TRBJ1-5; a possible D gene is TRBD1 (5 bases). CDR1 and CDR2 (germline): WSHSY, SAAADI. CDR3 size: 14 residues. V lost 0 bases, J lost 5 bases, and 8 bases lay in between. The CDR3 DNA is TGCGCCAGCAGTGAGTCGGGGGGGGATCAGCCCCAGCATTTT. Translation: CASSESGGDQPQHF.